This TCR beta chain was recorded in a study of CD8 T cells in Susac syndrome. It was treatment-naive patients with stable or active relapsing-remitting disease who made up the multiple sclerosis controls. The CD8+ and CD4+ T cells were isolated magnetically using a negative isolation approach, whereas the TEMRA cells were enriched by FACS. The CDR3 spans 16 residues. Germline V gene data show CDR1 as SEHNR and CDR2 as FQNEAQ (reference sequence). With V trimmed by 3 bases and J by 7 bases, 8 bases remained unmatched. General study results and limits: The study acknowledged a relatively small number of individuals in its TCR sequencing and HLA analysis.

This clonotype was seen a single time. What it binds is unknown. RNA in amounts of roughly 0.5 to 1 ug was reverse transcribed with random hexamers. Via MiXCR, TCRdb re-called the immunoSEQ multiplex PCR reads, giving one row per CDR3 protein. The sample includes about 150,000 distinct CDR3 sequences, just under 97% of them seen just once. The specimen was CD8+ T cells from PBMCs. This chain joins TRBV7-9 and TRBJ1-6; 8 bases fit TRBD1. This TCR derives from a human donor with multiple sclerosis. This CDR3 reads CASSFTGQGRNSPLHF. The CDR3, as DNA: TGTGCCAGCAGCTTTACTGGACAGGGACGGAATTCACCCCTCCACTTT.